This T cell receptor (beta chain) was identified in a study of beta chain features in type 1 diabetes. Study in general: Healthy donors and patients showed comparable age, gender and cell yields.

Study-wide results and caveats: Type 1 diabetes patients showed a moderate but significant shortening of TCRB CDR3s in all four CD4+ subsets.

A few counts support this clone. What it recognizes is unknown. Based on CD45RO/CCR7/CD25/CD127/CD95/CD27, CD4+ regulatory, stem cell-like memory, naive and central memory cells were sorted. There are 14 residues in the CDR3. Germline V gene data show CDR1 as SGHNT and CDR2 as YYREEE (reference sequence). V dropped 4 bases and J dropped 1 base, with 10 bases sitting between them. Sequenced material consisted of expressed TCRB transcripts (all of the isolated RNA was reverse transcribed). Generated by immunoSEQ multiplex PCR, the TCRdb table keeps only in-frame clones and is missing some. The sample lists 600,000 or so clones, over 12% occurring once.

The sample was naive CD4+ T cells from blood. The TCR comes from a man aged 18 to 35 with type 1 diabetes. The J gene is TRBJ2-3, the V gene TRBV5-4, with D perhaps matching TRBD1 (6 bases). DNA for the CDR3: TGTGCCAGCAGCGGGGGCAGCGGCACAGATACGCAGTATTTT. It codes for CASSGGSGTDTQYF.